This entry lists 23 T cell receptor beta chains sequenced from one sample in a study of blood T cell repertoires in COVID-19. Libraries were prepared by immunoSEQ multiplex PCR; TCRdb keeps only in-frame clonotypes and omits some of them. The data show around 67,000 clones, about 89% seen once. Sequencing used peripheral blood. These receptors were obtained from a man aged 50-59 years with active COVID-19.

The chain couples TRBV5-4 to TRBJ1-2, with 7 bases aligning to TRBD1. CDR1 is SGHNT and CDR2 is YYREEE in the germline V gene (reference sequence). Losses at the gene ends were 1 base for V and 8 bases for J; bases not matched to a gene: 11. This CDR3 is 15 amino acids long. Here the CDR3 DNA reads TGTGCCAGCAGCTTGATCGTGGAGGGGGCCACGGGCTACACCTTC. As protein: CASSLIVEGATGYTF.

In this sample, this clone turned up once. The chain couples TRBV28 to TRBJ2-4, with D possibly being TRBD2 (5 bases). Germline CDR1 reads MDHEN; CDR2 reads SYDVKM. Trimming removed 8 bases from V and 6 bases from J, with 11 bases in between. The CDR3 totals 12 residues. As DNA, the CDR3 is TGTGCCAGCCCCCAACGGGGAAACATTCAGTACTTC. This encodes CASPQRGNIQYF.

V gene TRBV30 combines with J gene TRBJ1-5; D is undetermined. The length of the CDR3 is 12 residues. The germline gives CDR1 GTSNPN, CDR2 SVGIG (reference sequence). Trimming cost V 2 bases and J 4 bases, with 6 bases left between them. The CDR3 DNA follows: TGTGCCTGGAGTCTATATAATCAGCCCCAGCATTTT. This gives the protein CAWSLYNQPQHF. Full variable domain (missing parts from reference TRBV30 and TRBJ1-5): SQTIHQWPATLVQPVGSPLSLECTVEGTSNPNLYWYRQAAGRGLQLLFYSVGIGQISSEVPQNLSASRPQDRQFILSSKKLLLSDSGFYLCAWSLYNQPQHFGDGTRLSIL.

The chain uses TRBV9 and TRBJ2-5, with D possibly TRBD1 on 5 matching bases. The CDR3 has 16 residues. Germline V gives CDR1 SGDLS, CDR2 YYNGEE. V was shortened by 3 bases and J by 1 base, with 16 bases between the two germline ends. CDR3 sequence: CASSGGPPNTQETQYF. The DNA for the CDR3 is TGTGCCAGCAGCGGGGGCCCCCCGAACACCCAAGAGACCCAGTACTTC.

V is TRBV15 and J is TRBJ2-1, with unresolved D. Germline V CDR1 and CDR2: LNHNV, YYDKDF (reference sequence). The CDR3 sequence is 15 residues long. Trimming pared 1 base from V and 3 bases from J, leaving 10 bases between. In DNA form, the CDR3 reads TGTGCCACCAGCAGAGTCCCCCCCCGCTACAATGAGCAGTTCTTC. Residues: CATSRVPPRYNEQFF.

The chain is built from TRBV27 and TRBJ1-2; 8 bases map to TRBD1. Trimming cost V 7 bases and J 6 bases; bases outside gene matches: 10. This CDR3 is built from 14 residues. CDR1 is MNHEY and CDR2 is SMNVEV in the germline V gene (reference sequence). CDR3 sequence (DNA): TGTGCCAGCAAACAAGGAGGACAGGGAGATGGCTACACCTTC. As protein: CASKQGGQGDGYTF.

This chain uses TRBV19 with TRBJ2-7; 8 nucleotides line up with TRBD1. The CDR3 has 15 amino acids. Germline values: CDR1 LNHDA, CDR2 SQIVND (reference sequence). J gave up 4 bases and V 4 bases, and 9 bases lay outside the gene matches. In nucleotides, the CDR3 is TGTGCCAGTAGTACCCTGACAGGGGCCCAATACGAGCAGTACTTC. This gives the protein CASSTLTGAQYEQYF.

J is TRBJ1-3 and V is TRBV29-1; tentative D call: TRBD1 (5 bases). V lost 4 bases and J lost 1, with 17 bases in between. Germline assignment: CDR1 SQVTM and CDR2 ANQGSEA. There are 16 residues in the CDR3. The CDR3 coding sequence is TGCAGCGTTGTCCGCGGCCAGGGCAGGTCTGGAAACACCATATATTTT. Translating it yields CSVVRGQGRSGNTIYF.

V is TRBV27 and J is TRBJ2-7; perhaps TRBD1 as D (6 bases). Germline V gene lookup returns CDR1 MNHEY and CDR2 SMNVEV (reference sequence). CDR3 length: 13 residues. V was trimmed by 3 bases and J by 3 bases, leaving 9 bases between them. The CDR3 sequence is CASSLEQGYEQYF. The CDR3 DNA sequence: TGTGCCAGCAGTTTGGAACAGGGCTACGAGCAGTACTTC.

The V gene is TRBV6-6, the J gene TRBJ1-6; 7 positions match TRBD1. Germline CDR1 and CDR2: MNHNY and SVGAGI (reference sequence). The length of the CDR3 is 14 residues. V was clipped by 4 bases and J by 10 bases; unmatched bases: 7. CDR3 protein: CASSSETGASPLHF. The CDR3 DNA reads TGTGCCAGCAGTTCGGAAACAGGGGCCTCACCCCTCCACTTT.

This clone came up a few times. For the CDR3, the DNA is TGTGCCAGCAGCTTAGGTGCAGGGGGCTCTGGGGAGCTGTTTTTT. This codes for CASSLGAGGSGELFF. The chain uses TRBV7-6 and TRBJ2-2; 8 bases are shared with TRBD1. The germline V gene encodes CDR1 SGHVS and CDR2 FNYEAQ. J gave up 8 bases and V 1 base, and 6 bases lay outside the gene matches. The CDR3 runs 15 residues.

This rearrangement joins TRBV7-2 to TRBJ2-7, with D perhaps TRBD1 (6 bases). Trimming took off 5 bases at V and 3 bases at J, with 17 bases between the two ends. Germline lookup yields CDR1 SGHTA and CDR2 FQGNSA. The CDR3 runs 15 residues. In nucleotides, the CDR3 is TGTGCCAGCAGCCTATCAGGGGCCCCGATCTACGAGCAGTACTTC. Translated: CASSLSGAPIYEQYF. The full variable domain, completed using reference TRBV7-2 and TRBJ2-7, is GAGVSQSPSNKVTEKGKDVELRCDPISGHTALYWYRQSLGQGLEFLIYFQGNSAPDKSGLPSDRFSAERTGGSVSTLTIQRTQQEDSAVYLCASSLSGAPIYEQYFGPGTRLTVT.

This chain joins TRBV6-5 and TRBJ1-3, with D perhaps matching TRBD1 (6 bases). CDR3 size: 15 residues. Germline values: CDR1 MNHEY, CDR2 SVGAGI. V lost 7 bases to trimming and J lost 4 bases, with 17 bases between them. CDR3 sequence: CASTIRGGRGNTIYF. The CDR3 bases are TGTGCCAGCACAATTCGCGGGGGGCGAGGAAACACCATATATTTT.

This chain links TRBV29-1 with TRBJ2-1, with 9 bases matching TRBD1. This CDR3 region has 13 residues. V dropped 7 bases and J dropped 7; count of bases not matched to a gene: 8. CDR1 is SQVTM and CDR2 is ANQGSEA in the germline V gene. The CDR3 region has the DNA TGCAGCGCCTCGGACAGGGGTGTTAATGAGCAGTTCTTC. Protein product: CSASDRGVNEQFF.

This clone was counted a few times. J is TRBJ1-4 and V is TRBV6-5; D call uncertain. The V end lost 0 bases, the J end lost 5 bases, and 10 bases lay between the germline ends. CDR1 and CDR2 from the germline V gene are MNHEY and SVGAGI. This CDR3 comprises 15 residues. CDR3 in amino acids: CASSYSRVGNEKLFF. As DNA, the CDR3 is TGTGCCAGCAGTTACTCGAGGGTCGGGAATGAAAAACTGTTTTTT.

The rearrangement uses TRBV4-1 and TRBJ1-1; D is perhaps TRBD1 (6 bases). From germline, CDR1 is MGHRA and CDR2 YSYEKL. Trimming cost V 0 bases and J 2 bases, with 13 bases left between them. The CDR3 is 16 residues long. The CDR3: CASSQEVTGRNTEAFF. In DNA form, the CDR3 reads TGCGCCAGCAGCCAAGAGGTTACAGGGAGAAACACTGAAGCTTTCTTT.

The rearrangement links TRBV7-6 to TRBJ1-5, with D perhaps matching TRBD1 (6 bases). The CDR3 contains 13 residues. Trimming pared 5 bases from V and 5 bases from J, leaving 10 bases between. Germline V gene data show CDR1 as SGHVS and CDR2 as FNYEAQ. The CDR3 loop is CASSVRQDQPQHF. In DNA, the CDR3 is TGTGCCAGCAGCGTACGACAGGATCAGCCCCAGCATTTT.

V and J are TRBV7-2 and TRBJ2-5, with D possibly being TRBD2 (5 bases). Trimming took 1 base from V and 7 from J, leaving 16 bases between them. Per germline, CDR1 SGHTA and CDR2 FQGNSA. The CDR3 runs to 15 residues. For the CDR3, the DNA is TGTGCCAGCAGCTTAGGTCATCCGGGTGAGGGGACCCAGTACTTC. Its protein product is CASSLGHPGEGTQYF.

This clone was detected only once. The chain has TRBV28 and TRBJ2-6; 9 bases map to TRBD2. Losses at the gene ends were 4 bases for V and 2 bases for J; bases not matched to a gene: 15. The CDR3 runs to 20 residues. The germline V gene has CDR1 MDHEN and CDR2 SYDVKM. The CDR3 nucleotides read TGTGCCAGCAGTTCCCTCTTAGCGGGGGACGGAATTACTGGGGCCAACGTCCTGACTTTC. This translates into CASSSLLAGDGITGANVLTF.

This chain links TRBV19 with TRBJ1-5; D gene ambiguous. The germline CDR1 and CDR2 sequences are LNHDA and SQIVND (reference sequence). The CDR3 spans 14 residues. The germline V and J ends were trimmed by 4 bases and 2 bases, with 9 bases remaining between them. The CDR3 is CASSNYGGNQPQHF. CDR3 nucleotides: TGTGCCAGTAGTAACTACGGGGGCAATCAGCCCCAGCATTTT.

This clone has only a few counts. V is TRBV4-2 and J is TRBJ1-6; D remains unclear. Trimming removed 0 bases from V and 9 bases from J, with 27 bases in between. The CDR3 loop spans 20 amino acids. Germline V gene sequence: CDR1 LGHNA, CDR2 YNFKEQ. CDR3 sequence reads: CASSQELSGLRGHLPSPLHF. CDR3 nucleotide sequence: TGTGCCAGCAGCCAAGAGCTCTCTGGGCTTCGGGGTCATCTTCCTTCACCCCTCCACTTT.

CDR3 coding DNA: TGCAGCTTCGGGCGGGGGGATGAAAAACTGTTTTTT. As protein: CSFGRGDEKLFF. V and J are TRBV29-1 and TRBJ1-4, with a weak D call TRBD1 (5 bases). The CDR3 spans 12 residues. Deletions cut 8 bases from V and 6 bases from J, with 13 bases between. CDR1 is SQVTM, CDR2 ANQGSEA, per germline.

The table lists this clone with a few counts. The chain carries TRBV27 and TRBJ2-7; TRBD1 matches at 7 bases. Trimming removed 7 bases from V and 2 bases from J; junction bases left unmatched: 8. CDR1 is MNHEY and CDR2 is SMNVEV in the germline V gene (reference sequence). The CDR3 runs to 14 residues. The CDR3 sequence: CASTPGGPTYEQYF. The CDR3 bases are TGTGCCAGCACCCCAGGGGGTCCTACCTACGAGCAGTACTTC.